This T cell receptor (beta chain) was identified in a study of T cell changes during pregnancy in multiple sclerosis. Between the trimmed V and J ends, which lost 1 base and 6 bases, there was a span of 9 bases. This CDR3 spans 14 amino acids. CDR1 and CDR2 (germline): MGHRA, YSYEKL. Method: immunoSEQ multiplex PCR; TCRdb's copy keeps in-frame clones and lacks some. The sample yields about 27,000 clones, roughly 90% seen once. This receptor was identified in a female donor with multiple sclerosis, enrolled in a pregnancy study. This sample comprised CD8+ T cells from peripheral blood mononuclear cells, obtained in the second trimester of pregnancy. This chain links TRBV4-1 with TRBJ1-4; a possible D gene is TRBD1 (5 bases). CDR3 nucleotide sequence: TGCGCCAGCAGCCAAGTAGGGGCGGATGAAAAACTGTTTTTT. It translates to CASSQVGADEKLFF.